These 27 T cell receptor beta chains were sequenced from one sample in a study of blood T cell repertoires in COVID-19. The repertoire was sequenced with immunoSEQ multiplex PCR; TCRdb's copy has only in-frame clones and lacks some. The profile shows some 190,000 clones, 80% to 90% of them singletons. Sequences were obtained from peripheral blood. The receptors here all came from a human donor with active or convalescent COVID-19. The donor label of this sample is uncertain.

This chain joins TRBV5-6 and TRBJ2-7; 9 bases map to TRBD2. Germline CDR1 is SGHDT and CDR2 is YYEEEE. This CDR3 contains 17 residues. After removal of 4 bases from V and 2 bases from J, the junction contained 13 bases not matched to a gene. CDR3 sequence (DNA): TGTGCCAGCAGCCCCACCCGCCTTAGCGGGGGTACCTACGAGCAGTACTTC. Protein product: CASSPTRLSGGTYEQYF.

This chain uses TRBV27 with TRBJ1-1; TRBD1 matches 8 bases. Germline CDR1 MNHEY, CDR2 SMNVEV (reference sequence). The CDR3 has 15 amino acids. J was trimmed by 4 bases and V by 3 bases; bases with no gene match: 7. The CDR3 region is CASSLARGRITEAFF. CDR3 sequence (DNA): TGTGCCAGCAGTTTGGCCAGGGGGCGAATCACTGAAGCTTTCTTT.

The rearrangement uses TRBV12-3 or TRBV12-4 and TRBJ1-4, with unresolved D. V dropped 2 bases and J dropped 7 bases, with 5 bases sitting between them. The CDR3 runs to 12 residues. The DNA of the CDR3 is TGTGCCAGCAGTTTAATAGTTGAAAAACTGTTTTTT. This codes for CASSLIVEKLFF.

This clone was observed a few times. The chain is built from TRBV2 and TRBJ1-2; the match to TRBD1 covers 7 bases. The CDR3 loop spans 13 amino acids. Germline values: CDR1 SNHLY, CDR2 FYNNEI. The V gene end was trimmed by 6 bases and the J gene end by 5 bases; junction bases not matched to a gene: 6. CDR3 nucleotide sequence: TGTGCCAGCAGGGGGGACAGCCGATATGGCTACACCTTC. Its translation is CASRGDSRYGYTF.

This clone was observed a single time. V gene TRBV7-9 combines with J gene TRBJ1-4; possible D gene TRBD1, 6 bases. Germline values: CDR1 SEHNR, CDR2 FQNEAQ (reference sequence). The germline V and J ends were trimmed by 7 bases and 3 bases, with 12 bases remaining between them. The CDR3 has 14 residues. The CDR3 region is CASNPGVANEKLFF. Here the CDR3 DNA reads TGTGCCAGCAACCCAGGGGTGGCTAATGAAAAACTGTTTTTT.

As DNA, the CDR3 is TGTGCCAGCAGCTTACTGAGACTAGCGGGAGGGCCTCACAATGAGCAGTTCTTC. Encoded protein: CASSLLRLAGGPHNEQFF. V and J are TRBV11-3 and TRBJ2-1; TRBD2 aligns across 14 bases. V lost 2 bases and J lost 5; bases outside the gene matches: 8. The CDR3 spans 18 residues. The V gene's germline CDR1 is SGHNT and CDR2 YENEEA.

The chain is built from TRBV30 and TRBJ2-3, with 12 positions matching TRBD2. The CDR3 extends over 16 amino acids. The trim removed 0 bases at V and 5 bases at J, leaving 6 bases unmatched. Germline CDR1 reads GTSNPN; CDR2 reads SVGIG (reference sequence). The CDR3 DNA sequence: TGTGCCTGGAGTGTACCGACTAGCGGGAGTGGAGATACGCAGTATTTT. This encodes CAWSVPTSGSGDTQYF.

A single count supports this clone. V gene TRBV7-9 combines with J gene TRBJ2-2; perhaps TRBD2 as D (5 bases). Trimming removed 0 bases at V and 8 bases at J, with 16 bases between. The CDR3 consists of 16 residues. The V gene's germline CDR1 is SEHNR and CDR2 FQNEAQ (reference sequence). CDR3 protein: CASSLATGARRGELFF. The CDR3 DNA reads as TGTGCCAGCAGCTTAGCTACGGGCGCCAGGAGGGGGGAGCTGTTTTTT.

The chain's CDR3 is CASSPMTGGGEQYF. CDR3 nucleotide sequence: TGTGCCAGCAGCCCGATGACGGGGGGTGGAGAGCAGTACTTC. The chain combines TRBV3-1 (or the pseudogene TRBV3-2) with TRBJ2-7; 7 bases are shared with TRBD2. V dropped 4 bases and J dropped 7; count of bases not matched to a gene: 10. The CDR3 covers 14 residues. Germline V lookup: CDR1 LGHDT, CDR2 YNNKEL (reference sequence).

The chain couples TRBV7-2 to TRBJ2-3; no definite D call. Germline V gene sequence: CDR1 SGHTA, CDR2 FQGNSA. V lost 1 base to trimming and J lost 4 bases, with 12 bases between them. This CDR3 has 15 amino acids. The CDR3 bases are TGTGCCAGCAGCTTAGGAGGTGTAGTCGCAGATACGCAGTATTTT. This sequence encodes CASSLGGVVADTQYF.

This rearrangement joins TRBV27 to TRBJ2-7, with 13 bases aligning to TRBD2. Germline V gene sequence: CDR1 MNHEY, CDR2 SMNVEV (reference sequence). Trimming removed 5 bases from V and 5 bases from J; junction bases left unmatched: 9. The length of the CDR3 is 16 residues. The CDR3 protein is CASSIKLAGGPHEQYF. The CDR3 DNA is TGTGCCAGCAGTATAAAACTAGCGGGAGGGCCCCACGAGCAGTACTTC.

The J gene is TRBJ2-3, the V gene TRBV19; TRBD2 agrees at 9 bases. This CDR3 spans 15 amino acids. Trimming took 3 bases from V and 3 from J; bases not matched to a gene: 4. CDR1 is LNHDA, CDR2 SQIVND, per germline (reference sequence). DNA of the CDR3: TGTGCCAGTAGTATTGGACTAGCGAGAACAGATACGCAGTATTTT. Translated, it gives CASSIGLARTDTQYF.

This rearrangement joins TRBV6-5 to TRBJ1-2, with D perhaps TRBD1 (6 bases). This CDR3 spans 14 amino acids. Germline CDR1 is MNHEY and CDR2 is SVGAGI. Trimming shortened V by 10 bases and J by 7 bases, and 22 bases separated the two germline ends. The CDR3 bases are TGTGCCACCTCCGAAGCGTCCAGGGGCGCTGGCTACACCTTC. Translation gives CATSEASRGAGYTF.

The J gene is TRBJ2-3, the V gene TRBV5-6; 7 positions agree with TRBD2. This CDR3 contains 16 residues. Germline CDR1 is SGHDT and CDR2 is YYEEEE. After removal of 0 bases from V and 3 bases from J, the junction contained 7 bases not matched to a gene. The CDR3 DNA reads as TGTGCCAGCAGCTTGGTACTTCCTAGCGGAACAGATACGCAGTATTTT. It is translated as CASSLVLPSGTDTQYF.

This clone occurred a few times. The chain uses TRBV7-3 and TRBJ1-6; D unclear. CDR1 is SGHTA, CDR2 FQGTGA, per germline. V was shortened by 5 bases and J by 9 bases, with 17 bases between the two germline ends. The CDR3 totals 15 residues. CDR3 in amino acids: CASSASAVPTSPLHF. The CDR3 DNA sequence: TGTGCCAGCAGCGCCTCAGCGGTGCCGACTTCACCCCTCCACTTT.

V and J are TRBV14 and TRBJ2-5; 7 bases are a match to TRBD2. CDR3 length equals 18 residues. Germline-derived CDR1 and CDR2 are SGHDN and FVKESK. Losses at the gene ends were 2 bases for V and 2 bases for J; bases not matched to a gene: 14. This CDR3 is CASSQFRWLSGGQETQYF. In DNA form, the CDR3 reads TGTGCCAGCAGCCAATTCAGGTGGCTTTCGGGGGGTCAAGAGACCCAGTACTTC.

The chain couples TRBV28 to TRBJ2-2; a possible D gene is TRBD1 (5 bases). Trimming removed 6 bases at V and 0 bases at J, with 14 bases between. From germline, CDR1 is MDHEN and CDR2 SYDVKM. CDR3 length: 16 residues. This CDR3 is CASSRNRLTNTGELFF. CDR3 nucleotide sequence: TGTGCCAGCAGCCGTAACAGGCTGACGAACACCGGGGAGCTGTTTTTT. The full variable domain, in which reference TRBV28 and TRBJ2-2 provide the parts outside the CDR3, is DVKVTQSSRYLVKRTGEKVFLECVQDMDHENMFWYRQDPGLGLRLIYFSYDVKMKEKGDIPEGYSVSREKKERFSLILESASTNQTSMYLCASSRNRLTNTGELFFGEGSRLTVL.

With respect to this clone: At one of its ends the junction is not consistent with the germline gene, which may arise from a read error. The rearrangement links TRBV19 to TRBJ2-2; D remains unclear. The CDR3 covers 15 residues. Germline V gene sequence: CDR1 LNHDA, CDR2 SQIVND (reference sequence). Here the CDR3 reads CASSLEVRSTGELFF. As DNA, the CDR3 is TGTGCCAGTAGTTTAGAGGTCAGAAGCACCGGGGAGCTGTTTTTT.

Here the CDR3 DNA reads TGTGCCAGCAGCCAAACAAACAGGGCCACTGAAGCTTTCTTT. Protein sequence: CASSQTNRATEAFF. The chain combines TRBV3-1 (or the pseudogene TRBV3-2) with TRBJ1-1, with D possibly matching TRBD1 (6 bases). Trimming left V 2 bases short and J 4 bases short, with 11 bases between. The CDR3 has 14 amino acids. Germline CDR1 reads LGHDT; CDR2 reads YNNKEL (reference sequence).

CDR3 nucleotide sequence: TGTGCCAGCAGTCGGGACAGGGGGCTGTCACCCCTCCACTTT. This sequence encodes CASSRDRGLSPLHF. V usage is TRBV6-2 or TRBV6-3 and J usage is TRBJ1-6; 12 nucleotides align to TRBD1. The germline V gene encodes CDR1 MNHEY and CDR2 SVGEGT. The V and J ends lost 5 bases and 10 bases, in that order; junction bases with no gene match: 3. The CDR3 loop spans 14 amino acids.

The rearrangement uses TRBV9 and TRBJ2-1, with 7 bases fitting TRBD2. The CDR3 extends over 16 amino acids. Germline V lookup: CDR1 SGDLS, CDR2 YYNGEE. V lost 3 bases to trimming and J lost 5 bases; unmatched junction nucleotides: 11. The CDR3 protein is CASSGKRGKEDNEQFF. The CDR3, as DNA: TGTGCCAGCAGCGGTAAGCGGGGTAAGGAGGACAATGAGCAGTTCTTC.

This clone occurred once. The CDR3 DNA reads as TGTGCCAGCACCTACCCCCCCGGGACATCGGACTACGAGCAGTACTTC. Translated, it gives CASTYPPGTSDYEQYF. The gene calls are TRBV2 and TRBJ2-7; D might be TRBD1 (6 bases). Germline lookup yields CDR1 SNHLY and CDR2 FYNNEI. V was shortened by 7 bases and J by 3 bases, with 22 bases between the two germline ends. The CDR3 is 16 amino acids.

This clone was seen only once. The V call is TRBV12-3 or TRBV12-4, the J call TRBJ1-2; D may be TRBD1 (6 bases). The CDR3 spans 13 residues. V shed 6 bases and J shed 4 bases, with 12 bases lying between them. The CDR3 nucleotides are TGTGCCAGCAGGCACCGGGACATCTATGGCTACACCTTC. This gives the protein CASRHRDIYGYTF.

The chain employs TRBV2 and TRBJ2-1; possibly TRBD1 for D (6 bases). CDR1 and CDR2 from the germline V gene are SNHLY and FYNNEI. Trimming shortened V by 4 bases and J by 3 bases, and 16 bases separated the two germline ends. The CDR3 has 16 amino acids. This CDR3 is CASSADRSSLYNEQFF. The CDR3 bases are TGTGCCAGCAGTGCAGACAGGTCCTCCCTCTACAATGAGCAGTTCTTC.

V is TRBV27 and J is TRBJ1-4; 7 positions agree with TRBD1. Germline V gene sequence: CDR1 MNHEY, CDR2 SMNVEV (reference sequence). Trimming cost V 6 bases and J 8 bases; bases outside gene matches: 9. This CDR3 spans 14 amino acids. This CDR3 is CASSLMTGYEKLFF. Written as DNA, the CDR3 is TGTGCCAGCAGCCTAATGACAGGGTACGAAAAACTGTTTTTT.

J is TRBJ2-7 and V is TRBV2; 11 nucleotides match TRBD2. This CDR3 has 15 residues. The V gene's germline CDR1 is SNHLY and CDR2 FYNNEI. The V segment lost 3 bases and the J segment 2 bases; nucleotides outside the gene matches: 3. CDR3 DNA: TGTGCCAGCAGTGACCTACTAGCGGGGGCCTACGAGCAGTACTTC. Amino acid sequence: CASSDLLAGAYEQYF.

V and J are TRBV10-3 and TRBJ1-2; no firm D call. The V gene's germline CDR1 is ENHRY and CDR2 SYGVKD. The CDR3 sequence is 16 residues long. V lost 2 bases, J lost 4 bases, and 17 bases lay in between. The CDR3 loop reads CAISEPPGLPSYGYTF. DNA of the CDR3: TGTGCCATCAGTGAGCCCCCCGGACTCCCCTCCTATGGCTACACCTTC.